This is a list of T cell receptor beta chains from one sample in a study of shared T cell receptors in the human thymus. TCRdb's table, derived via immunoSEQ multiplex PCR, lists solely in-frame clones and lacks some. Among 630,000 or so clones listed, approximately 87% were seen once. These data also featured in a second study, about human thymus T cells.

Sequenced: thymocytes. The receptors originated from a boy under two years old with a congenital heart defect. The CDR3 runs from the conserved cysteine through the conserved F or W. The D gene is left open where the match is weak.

CDR3 protein: CASSPRTSSWELFF
J gene: TRBJ2-2
D gene: TRBD2
V gene: TRBV7-2

CDR3 protein: CASSSYTGDSYEQYF
J gene: TRBJ2-7
D gene: TRBD1
V gene: TRBV5-1

CDR3 protein: CAISESRWRGSSYNSPLHF
J gene: TRBJ1-6
D gene: -
V gene: TRBV10-3

CDR3 protein: CASSFEPGQGAYEQYF
J gene: TRBJ2-7
D gene: TRBD1
V gene: TRBV7-9

CDR3 protein: CASSQRGIIGRPYGYTF
J gene: TRBJ1-2
D gene: -
V gene: TRBV4-1

CDR3 protein: CASGYLKGYNEQFF
J gene: TRBJ2-1
D gene: -
V gene: TRBV12-5

CDR3 protein: CASNSVGLSGRPGELFF
J gene: TRBJ2-2
D gene: -
V gene: TRBV9

CDR3 protein: CASSQDRGGCSEQYF
J gene: TRBJ2-7
D gene: -
V gene: TRBV4-3

CDR3 protein: CASSQVTDRGLSKNIQYF
J gene: TRBJ2-4
D gene: TRBD1
V gene: TRBV4-2

CDR3 protein: CASSYKGPFSEQYF
J gene: TRBJ2-7
D gene: -
V gene: TRBV6-5

CDR3 protein: CASSLNYNSPLPF
J gene: TRBJ1-6
D gene: -
V gene: TRBV5-1

CDR3 protein: CASSSRQSLRYEQYF
J gene: TRBJ2-7
D gene: -
V gene: TRBV7-3

CDR3 protein: CASSLTGIQNTEAFF
J gene: TRBJ1-1
D gene: -
V gene: TRBV28

CDR3 protein: CASSFTSLAGSYNEQFF
J gene: TRBJ2-1
D gene: TRBD2
V gene: TRBV5-4

CDR3 protein: CASSQEQGVDGYTF
J gene: TRBJ1-2
D gene: -
V gene: TRBV4-3

CDR3 protein: CASSLEGGGLAGTGELFF
J gene: TRBJ2-2
D gene: TRBD2
V gene: TRBV5-4

CDR3 protein: CSAKGGPDTQYF
J gene: TRBJ2-3
D gene: TRBD1
V gene: TRBV29-1

CDR3 protein: CATSRDKQGGANYGYTF
J gene: TRBJ1-2
D gene: TRBD1
V gene: TRBV15

CDR3 protein: CAWTRETVNSPLHF
J gene: TRBJ1-6
D gene: -
V gene: TRBV30

CDR3 protein: CASSVAPGQLDYNEQFF
J gene: TRBJ2-1
D gene: -
V gene: TRBV9

CDR3 protein: CASSIGRRGPNNQPQHF
J gene: TRBJ1-5
D gene: -
V gene: TRBV18

CDR3 protein: CASSPTPRDSQETQYF
J gene: TRBJ2-5
D gene: TRBD1
V gene: TRBV5-1

CDR3 protein: CASSLIKGGQPNTEAFF
J gene: TRBJ1-1
D gene: -
V gene: TRBV7-4

CDR3 protein: CASSPTGGDFAYEQYFGRLYF
J gene: TRBJ2-7
D gene: -
V gene: TRBV14

CDR3 protein: CASSQDAGGMNGYTF
J gene: TRBJ1-2
D gene: -
V gene: TRBV4-3

CDR3 protein: CASSMSTDWRYNSPLHF
J gene: TRBJ1-6
D gene: -
V gene: TRBV19

CDR3 protein: CASGDRGREQYF
J gene: -
D gene: TRBD1
V gene: TRBV12-5

CDR3 protein: CASSFEGAEGANVLTF
J gene: TRBJ2-6
D gene: TRBD1
V gene: TRBV28

CDR3 protein: CASAFTSGRANEQFF
J gene: TRBJ2-1
D gene: TRBD2
V gene: TRBV5-1

CDR3 protein: CASRPKTGEKYGYTF
J gene: TRBJ1-2
D gene: TRBD1
V gene: TRBV19

CDR3 protein: CASSPNPDRGAYEQYF
J gene: TRBJ2-7
D gene: TRBD1
V gene: TRBV28

CDR3 protein: CASSLVSSQLPDTQYF
J gene: TRBJ2-3
D gene: -
V gene: TRBV5-1

CDR3 protein: CASSLERGLGEKLFF
J gene: TRBJ1-4
D gene: TRBD1
V gene: TRBV7-6

CDR3 protein: CASYPGQGRSYNEQFF
J gene: TRBJ2-1
D gene: TRBD1
V gene: TRBV19

CDR3 protein: CACSGAGAGRVSPLHF
J gene: TRBJ1-6
D gene: -
V gene: TRBV30

CDR3 protein: CASSPPKGENTGELFF
J gene: TRBJ2-2
D gene: -
V gene: TRBV7-3

CDR3 protein: CASSHRRGLAGSNEQFF
J gene: TRBJ2-1
D gene: TRBD2
V gene: TRBV4-3

CDR3 protein: CASSPKGQIVYGYTF
J gene: TRBJ1-2
D gene: TRBD1
V gene: TRBV28

CDR3 protein: CASSHRLANPYEQYF
J gene: TRBJ2-7
D gene: TRBD2
V gene: TRBV7-2

CDR3 protein: CATSRTGHSSNQPQHF
J gene: TRBJ1-5
D gene: -
V gene: TRBV15

CDR3 protein: CAIGGDWGEKLFF
J gene: TRBJ1-4
D gene: -
V gene: TRBV10-3